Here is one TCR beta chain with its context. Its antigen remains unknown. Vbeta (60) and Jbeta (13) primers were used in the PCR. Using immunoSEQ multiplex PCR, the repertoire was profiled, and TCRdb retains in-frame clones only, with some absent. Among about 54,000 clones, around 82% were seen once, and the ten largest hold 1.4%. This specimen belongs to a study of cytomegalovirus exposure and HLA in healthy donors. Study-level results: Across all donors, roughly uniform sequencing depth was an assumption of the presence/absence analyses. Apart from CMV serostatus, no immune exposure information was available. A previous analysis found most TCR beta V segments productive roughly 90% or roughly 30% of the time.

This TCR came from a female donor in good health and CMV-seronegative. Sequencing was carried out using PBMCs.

The DNA of the CDR3 is TGTGCCAGCAGTGAAGGCAGGGGGTATTACTATGGCTACACCTTC. Protein product: CASSEGRGYYYGYTF. The V and J genes are TRBV2 and TRBJ1-2, with TRBD1 identical over 7 bases. The CDR3 extends over 15 amino acids. V lost 1 base and J lost 3; bases outside the gene matches: 5. CDR1 is SNHLY and CDR2 is FYNNEI in the germline V gene.